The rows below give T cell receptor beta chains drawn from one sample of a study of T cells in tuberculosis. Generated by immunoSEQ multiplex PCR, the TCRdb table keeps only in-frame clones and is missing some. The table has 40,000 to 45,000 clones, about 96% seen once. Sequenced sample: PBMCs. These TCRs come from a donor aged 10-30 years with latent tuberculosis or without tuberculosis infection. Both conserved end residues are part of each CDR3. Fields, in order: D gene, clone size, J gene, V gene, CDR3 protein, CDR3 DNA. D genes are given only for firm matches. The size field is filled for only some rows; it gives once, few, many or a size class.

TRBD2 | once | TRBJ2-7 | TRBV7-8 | CASSLLAGGNYEQYF | TGTGCCAGCAGCTTACTAGCGGGGGGTAACTACGAGCAGTACTTC
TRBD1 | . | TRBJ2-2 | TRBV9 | CASSVEGQGATGELFF | TGTGCCAGCAGCGTAGAGGGACAGGGGGCGACCGGGGAGCTGTTTTTT
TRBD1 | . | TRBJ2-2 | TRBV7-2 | CASSTTGVNTGELFF | TGTGCCAGCAGCACCACAGGGGTAAACACCGGGGAGCTGTTTTTT
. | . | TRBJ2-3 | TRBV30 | CAWTAQAIGTDTQYF | TGTGCCTGGACCGCGCAGGCCATCGGCACAGATACGCAGTATTTT
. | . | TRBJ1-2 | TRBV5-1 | CASSSSTTSQATNYGYTF | TGCGCCAGCAGCTCCAGCACCACATCACAGGCGACTAACTATGGCTACACCTTC
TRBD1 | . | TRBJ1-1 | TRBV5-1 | CASSWGQGTEAFF | TGCGCCAGCAGCTGGGGACAGGGGACAGAAGCTTTCTTT
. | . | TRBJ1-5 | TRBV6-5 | CASSPGPRRGQPQHF | TGTGCCAGCAGTCCGGGCCCTCGGCGGGGTCAGCCCCAGCATTTT
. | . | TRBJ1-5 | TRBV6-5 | CASSYSIGSNQPQHF | TGTGCCAGCAGTTACTCGATTGGCAGCAATCAGCCCCAGCATTTT
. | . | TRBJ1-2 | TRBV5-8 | CASSWGTGGNYGYTF | TGTGCCAGCAGCTGGGGGACGGGGGGAAACTATGGCTACACCTTC
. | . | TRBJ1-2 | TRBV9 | CASNPGGASNYGYTF | TGTGCCAGCAACCCGGGAGGGGCGTCTAACTATGGCTACACCTTC
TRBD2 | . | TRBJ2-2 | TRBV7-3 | CASSFSGGYTGELFF | TGTGCCAGCAGCTTTAGCGGGGGGTACACCGGGGAGCTGTTTTTT
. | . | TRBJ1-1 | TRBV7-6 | CASSLERSSKAFF | TGTGCCAGCAGCTTAGAAAGGAGCTCAAAAGCTTTCTTT
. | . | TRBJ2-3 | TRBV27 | CASSSTDTQYF | TGTGCCAGCAGTTCGACAGATACGCAGTATTTT
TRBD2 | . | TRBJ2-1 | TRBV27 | CASGQPTSGEVNEQFF | TGTGCCAGCGGGCAACCGACTAGCGGGGAGGTCAATGAGCAGTTCTTC
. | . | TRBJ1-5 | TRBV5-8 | CASSRDILLFQPQHF | TGTGCCAGCAGCCGGGACATTTTGCTATTTCAGCCCCAGCATTTT
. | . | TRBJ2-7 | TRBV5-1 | CASSFTGNGEQYF | TGCGCCAGCAGCTTTACAGGGAACGGCGAGCAGTACTTC
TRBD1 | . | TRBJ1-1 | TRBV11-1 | CASSTYPAGGARTEAFF | TGTGCCAGCAGCACATACCCGGCAGGGGGCGCGAGGACTGAAGCTTTCTTT
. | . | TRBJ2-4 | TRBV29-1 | CSVVLRGGSQTIGKNIQYF | TGCAGCGTTGTTTTGAGGGGGGGAAGTCAGACAATTGGCAAAAACATTCAGTACTTC
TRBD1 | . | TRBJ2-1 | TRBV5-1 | CASSLETGPWDEQFF | TGCGCCAGCAGCTTGGAGACAGGGCCTTGGGATGAGCAGTTCTTC
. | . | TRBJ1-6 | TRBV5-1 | CASSPTTRSSYNSPLHF | TGCGCCAGCAGCCCTACCACCCGTAGCTCCTATAATTCACCCCTCCACTTT
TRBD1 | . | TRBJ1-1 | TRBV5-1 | CASSRGQVNTEAFF | TGCGCCAGCAGCAGGGGACAGGTGAACACTGAAGCTTTCTTT
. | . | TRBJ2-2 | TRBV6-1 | CASSFNTGELFF | TGTGCCAGCAGCTTTAACACCGGGGAGCTGTTTTTT
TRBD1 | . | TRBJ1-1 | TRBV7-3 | CASSPGQGADTEAFF | TGTGCCAGCAGCCCCGGACAGGGGGCGGACACTGAAGCTTTCTTT
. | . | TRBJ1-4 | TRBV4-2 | CASSQDPLRGTANEKLFF | TGTGCCAGCAGCCAAGATCCCCTTCGGGGGACGGCTAATGAAAAACTGTTTTTT
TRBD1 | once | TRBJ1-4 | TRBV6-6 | CASSLGQGGEKLFF | TGTGCCAGCAGCTTAGGACAGGGGGGGGAAAAACTGTTTTTT
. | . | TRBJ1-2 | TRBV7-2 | CASERGPTTGSYGYTF | TGTGCCAGCGAGAGAGGGCCCACAACAGGGTCCTATGGCTACACCTTC
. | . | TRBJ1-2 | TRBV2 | CASSEGQGYGYTF | TGTGCCAGCAGTGAAGGGCAGGGGTATGGCTACACCTTC
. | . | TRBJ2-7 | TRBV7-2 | CASSPRDEQYF | TGTGCCAGCAGCCCCCGCGACGAGCAGTACTTC
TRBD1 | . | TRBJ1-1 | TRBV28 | CASSFLWHRGQVRIAFF | TGTGCCAGCAGTTTTCTATGGCACAGGGGGCAGGTTCGGATAGCTTTCTTT
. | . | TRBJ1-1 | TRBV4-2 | CASSQDQGYGLTEAFF | TGTGCCAGCAGCCAAGATCAGGGGTATGGGTTGACTGAAGCTTTCTTT
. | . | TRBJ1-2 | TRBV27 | CASSLVGGPAANYGYTF | TGTGCCAGCAGTCTCGTCGGGGGGCCGGCAGCTAACTATGGCTACACCTTC
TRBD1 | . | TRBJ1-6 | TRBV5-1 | CASSLGQGGNSPLHF | TGCGCCAGCAGCTTGGGACAGGGAGGTAATTCACCCCTCCACTTT
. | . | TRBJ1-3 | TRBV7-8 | CASSSLRGTGNTIYF | TGTGCCAGCAGCTCGTTGCGGGGGACAGGAAACACCATATATTTT
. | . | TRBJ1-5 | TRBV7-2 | CASSRWGGAQHF | TGTGCCAGCAGTCGATGGGGGGGGGCCCAGCATTTT
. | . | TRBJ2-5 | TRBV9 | CASSASGETQYF | TGTGCCAGCAGCGCCTCGGGGGAGACCCAGTACTTC
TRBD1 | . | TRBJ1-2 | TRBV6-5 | CASSYSGQGYGYTF | TGTGCCAGCAGTTACTCTGGACAGGGCTATGGCTACACCTTC
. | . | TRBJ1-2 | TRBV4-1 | CASSQESGNGYTF | TGCGCCAGCAGCCAAGAATCAGGAAATGGCTACACCTTC
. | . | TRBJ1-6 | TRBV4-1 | CASSQVREGSPLHF | TGCGCCAGCAGCCAAGTCAGGGAAGGGTCACCCCTCCACTTT
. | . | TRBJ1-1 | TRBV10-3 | CAISPGSGTEAFF | TGTGCCATCAGTCCCGGTTCGGGCACTGAAGCTTTCTTT
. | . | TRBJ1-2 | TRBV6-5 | CASKRANYGYTF | TGTGCCAGCAAACGCGCTAACTATGGCTACACCTTC
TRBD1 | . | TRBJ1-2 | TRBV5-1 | CASSLRFLTGTEDNYGYTF | TGCGCCAGCAGCTTGCGTTTTCTAACCGGGACAGAAGATAACTATGGCTACACCTTC
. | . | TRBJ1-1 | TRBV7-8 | CASSLSAGENTEAFF | TGTGCCAGCAGCTTATCGGCAGGCGAGAACACTGAAGCTTTCTTT
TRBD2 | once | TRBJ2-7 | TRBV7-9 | CASSLGAGEDEQYF | TGTGCCAGCAGCTTAGGGGCGGGGGAGGACGAGCAGTACTTC
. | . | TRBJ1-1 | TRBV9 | CASSVPGSSRAAFF | TGTGCCAGCAGCGTCCCCGGGTCCTCGAGGGCAGCTTTCTTT
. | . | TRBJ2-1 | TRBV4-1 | CASSRAVRGYNEQFF | TGCGCCAGCAGCCGGGCCGTTCGGGGCTACAATGAGCAGTTCTTC
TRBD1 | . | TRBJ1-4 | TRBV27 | CASSLLTGREKLFF | TGTGCCAGCAGTTTATTGACAGGGAGAGAAAAACTGTTTTTT
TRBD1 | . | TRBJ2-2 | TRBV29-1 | CSVGSGTGVTGELFF | TGCAGCGTTGGCTCCGGGACAGGGGTCACCGGGGAGCTGTTTTTT
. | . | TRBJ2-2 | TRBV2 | CASSVGGGTGELFF | TGTGCCAGCAGTGTTGGGGGCGGCACCGGGGAGCTGTTTTTT
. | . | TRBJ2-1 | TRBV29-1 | CSVPGGLLSEQFF | TGCAGCGTTCCCGGCGGGCTGTTAAGTGAGCAGTTCTTC
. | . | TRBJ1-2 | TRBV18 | CASSPRTEDGYTF | TGTGCCAGCTCACCAAGGACAGAGGATGGCTACACCTTC
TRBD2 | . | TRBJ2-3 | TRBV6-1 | CASSAKLAGDAQYF | TGTGCCAGCAGTGCCAAGCTAGCGGGAGACGCGCAGTATTTT